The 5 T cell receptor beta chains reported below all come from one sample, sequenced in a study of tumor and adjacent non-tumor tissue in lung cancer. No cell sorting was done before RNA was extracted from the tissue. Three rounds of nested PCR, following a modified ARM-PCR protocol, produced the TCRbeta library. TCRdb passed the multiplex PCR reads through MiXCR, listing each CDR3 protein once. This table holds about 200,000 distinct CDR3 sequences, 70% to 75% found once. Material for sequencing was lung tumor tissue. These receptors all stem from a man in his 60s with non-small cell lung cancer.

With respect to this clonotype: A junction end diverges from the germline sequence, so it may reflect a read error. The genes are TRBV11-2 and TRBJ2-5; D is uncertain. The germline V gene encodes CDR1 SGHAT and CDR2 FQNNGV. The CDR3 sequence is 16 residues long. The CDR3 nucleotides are TGTGCCAGCAGCTTAAGCCCACTAACCTTCCAAGAGACCCAATACTTC. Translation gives CASSLSPLTFQETQYF.

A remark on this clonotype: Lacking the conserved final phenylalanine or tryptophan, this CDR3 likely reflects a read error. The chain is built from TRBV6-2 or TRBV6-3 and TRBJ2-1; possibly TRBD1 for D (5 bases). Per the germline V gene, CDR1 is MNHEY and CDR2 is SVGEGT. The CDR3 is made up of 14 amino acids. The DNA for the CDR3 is TGTGCAAGCACCGACCTGACAGCCCGCAATGAGCAGTTCTCC. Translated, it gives CASTDLTARNEQFS.

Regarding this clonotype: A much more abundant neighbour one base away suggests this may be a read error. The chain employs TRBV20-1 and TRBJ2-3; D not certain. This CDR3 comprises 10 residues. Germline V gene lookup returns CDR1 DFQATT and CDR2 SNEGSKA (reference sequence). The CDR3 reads CSPRADTQYF. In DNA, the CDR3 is TGCAGTCCTAGGGCAGATACGCAGTATTTT.

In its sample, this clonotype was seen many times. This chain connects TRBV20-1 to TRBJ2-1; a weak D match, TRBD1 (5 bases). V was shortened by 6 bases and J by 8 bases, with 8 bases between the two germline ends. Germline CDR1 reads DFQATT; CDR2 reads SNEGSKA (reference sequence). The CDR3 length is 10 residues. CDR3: CSAHRHEQFF. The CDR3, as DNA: TGCAGTGCCCACAGGCATGAGCAGTTCTTC.

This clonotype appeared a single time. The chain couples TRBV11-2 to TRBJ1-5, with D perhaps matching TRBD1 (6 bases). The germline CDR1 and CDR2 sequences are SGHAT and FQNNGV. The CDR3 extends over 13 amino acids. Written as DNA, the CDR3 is TGTGGCAACAGCTTAGGGGGTAGTCAGCCCCAGCATTTT. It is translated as CGNSLGGSQPQHF.